The following is a TCR beta chain sequence with its context. The data stem from a study of shared clonotypes between healthy human individuals. Trimming stripped 4 bases from V and 7 bases from J, with 16 bases between. The CDR3 contains 15 residues. Germline V gene lookup returns CDR1 SEHNR and CDR2 FQNEAQ (reference sequence). Naive CD8 cells lacked CD45RO, underwent positive selection for CCR7 and left out terminally differentiated effector memory CD45RA+ cells. Assay used: immunoSEQ multiplex PCR; TCRdb lists only in-frame clones, some missing. The sample holds around 2.1 million clones, about 92% seen once.

The receptor was isolated from a man between 18 and 29 years old in good health. Some clones in this sample may be carry-over from other donors' samples. This chain connects TRBV7-9 to TRBJ2-2; a possible D gene is TRBD2 (5 bases). The sequenced sample consisted of naive CD8+ T cells from PBMCs. CDR3 sequence: CASSSYPSSHGELFF. CDR3 nucleotide sequence: TGTGCCAGCAGCTCGTATCCTAGCTCCCACGGGGAGCTGTTTTTT.